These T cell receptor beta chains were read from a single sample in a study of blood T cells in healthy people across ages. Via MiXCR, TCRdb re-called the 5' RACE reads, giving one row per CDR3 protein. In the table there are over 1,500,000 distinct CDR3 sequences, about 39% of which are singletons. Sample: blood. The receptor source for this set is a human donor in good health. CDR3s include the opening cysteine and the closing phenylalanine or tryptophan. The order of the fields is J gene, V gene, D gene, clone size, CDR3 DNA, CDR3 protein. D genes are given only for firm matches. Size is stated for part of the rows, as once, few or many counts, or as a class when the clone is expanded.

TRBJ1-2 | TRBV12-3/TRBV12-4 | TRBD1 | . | TGTGCCAGCAGTTTCCGGGACAGGCTTCACTATGGCTACACCTTC | CASSFRDRLHYGYTF
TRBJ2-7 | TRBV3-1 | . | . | TGTGCCAGCAGCCACCTCCTGAACGAGCAGTACTTC | CASSHLLNEQYF
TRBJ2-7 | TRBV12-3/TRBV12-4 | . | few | TGTGCCAGCAGTTTAGGATCGGTCTTGGGTCCCTACGAGCAGTACTTC | CASSLGSVLGPYEQYF
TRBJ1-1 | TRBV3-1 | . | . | TGTGCCTGCAGATGGGGGGAGAACACTGAAGCTTTCTTT | CACRWGENTEAFF
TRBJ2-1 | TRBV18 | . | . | TGTGCCAGCTCACCACGTGTAGGGGATAGTAAACTAGGTGAGCAGTTCTTC | CASSPRVGDSKLGEQFF
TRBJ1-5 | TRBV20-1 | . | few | TGCAGTGCTAGAGACAGCCCTAATCAGCCCCAGCATTTT | CSARDSPNQPQHF
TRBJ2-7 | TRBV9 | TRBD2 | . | TGTGCCAGCAGCCCCGCTAGCGGGGCGCTCTCCTACGAGCAGTACTTC | CASSPASGALSYEQYF
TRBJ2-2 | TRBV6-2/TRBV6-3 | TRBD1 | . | TGTGCCAGCACCCGGACAGGGCTGAACACCGGGGAGCTGTTTTTT | CASTRTGLNTGELFF
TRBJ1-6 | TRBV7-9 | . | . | TGTGCCAGCAGCCTTTACAGGGCTGATTCACCCCTCCACTTT | CASSLYRADSPLHF
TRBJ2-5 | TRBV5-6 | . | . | TGTGCCAGCAGCCGGATGACAGGGAGGGAGACCCAGTACTTC | CASSRMTGRETQYF
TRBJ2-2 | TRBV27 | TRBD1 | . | TGTGCCAGCATCAGTTTTCACTTCGGGACAGACGTCGGGGAGCTGTTTTTT | CASISFHFGTDVGELFF
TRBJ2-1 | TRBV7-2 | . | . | TGTGCCAGCAGTTCGATCAGGGGCGATGAGCAGTTCTTC | CASSSIRGDEQFF
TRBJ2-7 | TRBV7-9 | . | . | TGTGCCAGCAGCTTAGAGGCATCGGAATACGAGCAGTACTTC | CASSLEASEYEQYF
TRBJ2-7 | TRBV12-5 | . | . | TGTGCTAGTGGTAGGTCAGGGTCGGGATTCTACGAGCAGTACTTC | CASGRSGSGFYEQYF
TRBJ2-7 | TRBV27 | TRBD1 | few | TGTGCCAGCAGTCATCAGGGGGTCTACGAGCAGTACTTC | CASSHQGVYEQYF
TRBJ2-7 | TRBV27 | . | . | TGTGCCAGCAGTTTATCGGGTCCCGGGTACGGCGAGCAGTACTTC | CASSLSGPGYGEQYF
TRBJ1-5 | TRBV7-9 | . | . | TGTGCCAGCAGCTTAGGGGGGAACAAGCCCCAGCATTTT | CASSLGGNKPQHF
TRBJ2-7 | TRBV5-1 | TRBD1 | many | TGTGCCAGCAGTCCGCGGACAGGTGGCAACGAGCAGTACTTC | CASSPRTGGNEQYF
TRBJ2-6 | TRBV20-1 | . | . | TGCAGTGCTAGACAGGTCGGCTCTGGGGCCAACGTCCTGACTTTC | CSARQVGSGANVLTF
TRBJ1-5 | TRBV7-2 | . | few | TGTGCCAGCAGCGTGGCAGGGGTAGGCAATCAGCCCCAGCATTTT | CASSVAGVGNQPQHF
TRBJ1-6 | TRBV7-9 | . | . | TGTGCCAGCACCCTCGACGATTCACCCCTCCACTTT | CASTLDDSPLHF
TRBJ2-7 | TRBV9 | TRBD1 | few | TGTGCCAGCACTGACGGGACAGAGGACGAGCAGTACTTC | CASTDGTEDEQYF
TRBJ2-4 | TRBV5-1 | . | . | TGCGCCAGCAGCTTGGACAGGGAATCTGACATTCAGTACTTC | CASSLDRESDIQYF
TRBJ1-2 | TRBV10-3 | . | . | TGTGCCATCAGTGAGCGGGAGTCATATGGCTACACCTTC | CAISERESYGYTF
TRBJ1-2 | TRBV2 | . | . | TGTGCCAGCAGTGAAGAGAGGGACAATGGCTACACCTTC | CASSEERDNGYTF
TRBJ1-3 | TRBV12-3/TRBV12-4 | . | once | TGTGCCAGCAGTTTGTCTGATCGTGGGTACACCATATATTTT | CASSLSDRGYTIYF
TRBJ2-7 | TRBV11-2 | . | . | TGTGCCAGCAGCTTAGAGGCACAGGGTGCCTACGAGCAGTACTTC | CASSLEAQGAYEQYF
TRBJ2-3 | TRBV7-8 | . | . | TGTGCCAGCAGCTCACGTGGGGGTGCAATAGATACGCAGTATTTT | CASSSRGGAIDTQYF
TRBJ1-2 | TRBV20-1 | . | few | TGCAGTGCTAGAGACCCGCGGCAGTGGGGGCAATCAGATGGCTACACCTTC | CSARDPRQWGQSDGYTF
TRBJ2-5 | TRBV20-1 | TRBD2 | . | TGCAGTGCTAGTCGCGACGGAGGGACTAGCGGGAGGTCAGAGACCCAGTACTTC | CSASRDGGTSGRSETQYF
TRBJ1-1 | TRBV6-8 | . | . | TGTGCCAGCAGTCACAGGGTGTGGAACACTGAAGCTTTCTTT | CASSHRVWNTEAFF
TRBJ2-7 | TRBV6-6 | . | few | TGTGCCAGCAGTCCCGGGCAGGTCTACGAGCAGTACTTC | CASSPGQVYEQYF
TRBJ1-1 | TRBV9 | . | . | TGTGCCAGCAGCGTAGGCGGGGGGTTGAACACTGAAGCTTTCTTT | CASSVGGGLNTEAFF
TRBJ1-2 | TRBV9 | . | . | TGTGCCAGCAGCGTAGTTGGAGGGGGCTATGGCTACACCTTC | CASSVVGGGYGYTF
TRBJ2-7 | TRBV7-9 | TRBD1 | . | TGTGCCAGCAGCCCAAGGACAGGGGTGAGGAACGAGCAGTACTTC | CASSPRTGVRNEQYF
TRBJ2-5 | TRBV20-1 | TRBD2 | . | TGCAGTGCTAAACGTAGCGGGGGGGCGACGGGGCGGGAGACCCAGTACTTC | CSAKRSGGATGRETQYF
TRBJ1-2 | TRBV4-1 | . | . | TGCGCCAGCAGCCAAGGGCAGGGTGGGACTGGCTACACCTTC | CASSQGQGGTGYTF
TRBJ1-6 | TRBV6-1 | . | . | TGTGCCAGCAGTCCCGACATCCGCTCCTATAATTCACCCCTCCACTTT | CASSPDIRSYNSPLHF
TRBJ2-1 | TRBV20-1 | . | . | TGCAGTGCTATGTTACGGGGATCTAGCTCCTACAATGAGCAGTTCTTC | CSAMLRGSSSYNEQFF
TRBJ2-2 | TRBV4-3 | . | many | TGCGCCAGCAGCCAAGAGGCTGACACCGGGGAGCTGTTTTTT | CASSQEADTGELFF
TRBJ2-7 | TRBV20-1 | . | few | TGCAGTGCCCTGGTGGGGCCCCCCTACGAGCAGTACTTC | CSALVGPPYEQYF
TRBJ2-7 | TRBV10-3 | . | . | TGCGCCATCAGTGAGTCACAACCGATTATCTCCTACGAGCAGTACTTC | CAISESQPIISYEQYF
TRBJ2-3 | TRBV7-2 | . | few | TGTGCCAGCAGCTGGGACCCTCGCACAGATACGCAGTATTTT | CASSWDPRTDTQYF
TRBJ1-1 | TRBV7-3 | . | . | TGTGCCAGCTCTAACCCCGGGCTCACTGAAGCTTTCTTT | CASSNPGLTEAFF
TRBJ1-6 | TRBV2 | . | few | TGTGCCAGCAGCAGGGCCTACTATAATTCACCCCTCCACTTT | CASSRAYYNSPLHF